These T cell receptor beta chains were read from a single sample in a study of T cell responses to AZD1222 COVID-19 vaccine. Clones were read by immunoSEQ multiplex PCR, and TCRdb kept only the in-frame ones, dropping some. The sample includes some 80,000 clones, more than 80% of them seen just once. Sample: peripheral blood, taken on day 0 of AZD1222 vaccination. The receptors originated from an adult in good health. CDR3s include the opening cysteine and the closing phenylalanine or tryptophan. Fields, in order: D gene, V gene, clone size, J gene, CDR3 length, CDR3 protein, CDR3 DNA. D genes are given only for firm matches. Rows may omit the clone size; those that give it use once, few, many or a size class.

.	TRBV9	.	TRBJ2-7	12	CASSPPSYEQYF	TGTGCCAGCAGCCCCCCCAGCTACGAGCAGTACTTC
.	TRBV27	.	TRBJ1-2	15	CASTRDRSSFYGYTF	TGTGCCAGCACCAGAGACAGGTCCTCCTTCTATGGCTACACCTTC
.	TRBV5-5	.	TRBJ2-1	15	CASSPSPQVYNEQFF	TGTGCCAGCAGCCCCTCTCCCCAGGTGTACAATGAGCAGTTCTTC
.	TRBV28	.	TRBJ1-1	11	CASSLTTEAFF	TGTGCCAGCAGTTTAACCACTGAAGCTTTCTTT
.	TRBV4-1	.	TRBJ2-1	15	CASSPYRDALDEQFF	TGCGCCAGCAGCCCGTACCGGGACGCCCTCGATGAGCAGTTCTTC
.	TRBV5-1	.	TRBJ1-2	12	CASSLLTEGYTF	TGCGCCAGCAGCTTGTTGACTGAAGGCTACACCTTC
.	TRBV15	once	TRBJ1-6	13	CATSVVDRSPLHF	TGTGCCACCAGCGTGGTGGATCGGTCACCCCTCCACTTT
.	TRBV3-1/TRBV3-2	few	TRBJ2-7	17	CASSSLLGGPGAYEQYF	TGTGCCAGCAGCTCCCTACTCGGGGGCCCTGGTGCCTACGAGCAGTACTTC
TRBD1	TRBV7-2	.	TRBJ2-7	15	CASSVGTGGNYEQYF	TGTGCCAGCAGCGTCGGGACAGGAGGTAACTACGAGCAGTACTTC
TRBD2	TRBV5-1	.	TRBJ2-2	17	CASSQGLAGALTGELFF	TGCGCCAGCAGCCAGGGACTAGCGGGGGCCCTCACCGGGGAGCTGTTTTTT
TRBD1	TRBV30	.	TRBJ1-3	16	CAWKGTGLSSGNTIYF	TGTGCCTGGAAGGGGACAGGCTTAAGCTCTGGAAACACCATATATTTT
.	TRBV30	.	TRBJ1-2	12	CAWSSGGGGYTF	TGTGCCTGGAGTTCTGGCGGGGGTGGCTACACCTTC
.	TRBV4-2	once	TRBJ1-2	13	CASSQRVVNGYTF	TGTGCCAGCAGCCAACGGGTTGTGAATGGCTACACCTTC
TRBD1	TRBV11-3	.	TRBJ1-1	13	CASSLDRTGEAFF	TGTGCCAGCAGCTTAGACCGGACAGGGGAAGCTTTCTTT
.	TRBV4-3	.	TRBJ1-2	17	CASSQDRGSKGNYGYTF	TGCGCCAGCAGCCAAGATCGGGGTTCGAAGGGGAACTATGGCTACACCTTC
TRBD2	TRBV27	.	TRBJ2-5	15	CASSLWTSGEETQYF	TGTGCCAGCAGTCTCTGGACTAGCGGGGAAGAGACCCAGTACTTC
.	TRBV30	.	TRBJ1-1	12	CAWLRQNTEAFF	TGTGCCTGGCTTCGACAGAACACTGAAGCTTTCTTT
.	TRBV12-3/TRBV12-4	.	TRBJ1-1	13	CASIVNLNTEAFF	TGTGCCAGTATCGTAAACTTGAACACTGAAGCTTTCTTT
TRBD2	TRBV4-1	.	TRBJ2-3	16	CASSQVPSGGTFTQYF	TGCGCCAGCAGCCAAGTGCCTAGCGGGGGGACCTTTACGCAGTATTTT
.	TRBV30	.	TRBJ1-1	13	CAWSVAGGGEAFF	TGTGCCTGGAGTGTCGCCGGGGGGGGTGAAGCTTTCTTT
TRBD1	TRBV30	.	TRBJ1-2	14	CAWYLGGIYYGYTF	TGTGCCTGGTATTTAGGGGGCATCTACTATGGCTACACCTTC
TRBD1	TRBV6-5	.	TRBJ1-5	16	CASSYSGQGNNQPQHF	TGTGCCAGCAGTTACTCCGGACAGGGGAACAATCAGCCCCAGCATTTT
.	TRBV9	once	TRBJ1-5	15	CASSYSGLSNQPQHF	TGTGCCAGCAGCTACTCAGGGTTGAGCAATCAGCCCCAGCATTTT
TRBD1	TRBV30	.	TRBJ2-1	17	CAWSKRQGTLTYNEQFF	TGTGCCTGGAGCAAAAGACAGGGGACCCTGACTTACAATGAGCAGTTCTTC
.	TRBV5-4	.	TRBJ1-1	16	CASSFLRGWRNTEAFF	TGTGCCAGCAGCTTCTTGAGGGGATGGAGGAACACTGAAGCTTTCTTT
.	TRBV12-3/TRBV12-4	.	TRBJ1-1	13	CASARKPYTEAFF	TGTGCCAGCGCCAGGAAACCCTACACTGAAGCTTTCTTT
TRBD1	TRBV19	.	TRBJ1-4	13	CASMRQGGEKLFF	TGTGCCAGTATGCGGCAGGGGGGTGAAAAACTGTTTTTT
TRBD1	TRBV6-2/TRBV6-3	.	TRBJ1-6	15	CASSYRDRANSPLHF	TGTGCCAGCAGTTACCGGGACAGGGCTAATTCACCCCTCCACTTT
.	TRBV9	once	TRBJ2-7	12	CASSASGYEQYF	TGTGCCAGCAGCGCGTCAGGCTACGAGCAGTACTTC
TRBD2	TRBV27	.	TRBJ2-7	13	CASRLAGPYEQYF	TGTGCCAGCAGGCTAGCGGGGCCCTACGAGCAGTACTTC
.	TRBV5-7	once	TRBJ1-4	17	CASSLAKRAAANEKLFF	TGTGCCAGCAGCTTGGCCAAGAGGGCTGCGGCTAATGAAAAACTGTTTTTT
.	TRBV28	.	TRBJ1-5	14	CASSPQLWNQPQHF	TGTGCCAGCAGTCCTCAGTTGTGGAATCAGCCCCAGCATTTT